A single sample is the source of the 26 T cell receptor beta chains below, sequenced in a study of shared clonotypes between healthy human individuals. Sequenced by immunoSEQ multiplex PCR; TCRdb stores in-frame clones only, minus some. Of more than 1.2 million clones in the sample, approximately 98.5% were seen once. Sequenced input: naive CD4+ T cells sorted from blood. Subset specified: CD45RA+ positively selected. These receptors came from a man aged 25-45 years in good health.

The chain joins TRBV14 to TRBJ1-1; D not resolved. Germline loops: CDR1 SGHDN, CDR2 FVKESK. The ends were cut back, 1 base at V and 1 base at J, with 4 bases in the middle. CDR3 length: 13 residues. CDR3 residues: CASSQVWNTEAFF. In DNA form, the CDR3 reads TGTGCCAGCAGCCAAGTATGGAACACTGAAGCTTTCTTT.

The chain carries TRBV4-1 and TRBJ1-4; TRBD1 might be the D (6 bases). The CDR3 totals 16 residues. V gave up 4 bases and J gave up 3 bases, with 15 bases separating them. The germline V gene encodes CDR1 MGHRA and CDR2 YSYEKL. CDR3 bases: TGCGCCAGCAGCCCCATTTGGGGGCGGCCTAATGAAAAACTGTTTTTT. Amino acid sequence: CASSPIWGRPNEKLFF.

The chain couples TRBV7-3 to TRBJ2-3; no clear D gene. There are 16 residues in the CDR3. The ends were cut back, 1 base at V and 4 bases at J, with 15 bases in the middle. Germline V CDR1 and CDR2: SGHTA, FQGTGA. The chain's CDR3 is CASSLKPPSSPDTQYF. DNA of the CDR3: TGTGCCAGCAGCTTAAAGCCGCCTAGTTCCCCAGATACGCAGTATTTT.

In this sample, this clone turned up once. This chain connects TRBV4-3 to TRBJ2-1, with TRBD2 identical over 10 bases. Germline CDR1 reads LGHNA; CDR2 reads YSLEER. This CDR3 is 19 amino acids long. V was pared by 3 bases and J by 1 base, with 12 bases of the junction left unmatched. DNA for the CDR3: TGCGCCAGCAGCCATCTAGCGGGAGCCAGGGGGGTTTCCTACAATGAGCAGTTCTTC. Translated: CASSHLAGARGVSYNEQFF.

The chain employs TRBV5-6 and TRBJ2-7, with D unresolved. The CDR3 loop spans 14 amino acids. V lost 3 bases and J 0 bases, leaving 10 bases between the germline ends. Germline V gives CDR1 SGHDT, CDR2 YYEEEE. CDR3 nucleotide sequence: TGTGCCAGCAGCTCCCTCAAAGGCTCCTACGAGCAGTACTTC. Translating gives CASSSLKGSYEQYF. The full variable domain, its missing parts supplied by reference TRBV5-6 and TRBJ2-7, is DAGVTQSPTHLIKTRGQQVTLRCSPKSGHDTVSWYQQALGQGPQFIFQYYEEEERQRGNFPDRFSGHQFPNYSSELNVNALLLGDSALYLCASSSLKGSYEQYFGPGTRLTVT.

The chain couples TRBV7-9 to TRBJ2-1; 8 bases map to TRBD2. This CDR3 spans 14 amino acids. Germline loops: CDR1 SEHNR, CDR2 FQNEAQ (reference sequence). V trimming: 7 bases; J trimming: 15 bases; junction bases outside the gene matches: 17. CDR3 amino acids: CASTPGAGETATFF. The CDR3 DNA is TGTGCCAGCACCCCTGGAGCGGGGGAAACCGCCACGTTCTTC. Using reference TRBV7-9 and TRBJ2-1 for the parts outside the CDR3, the full variable domain is DTGVSQNPRHKITKRGQNVTFRCDPISEHNRLYWYRQTLGQGPEFLTYFQNEAQLEKSRLLSDRFSAERPKGSFSTLEIQRTEQGDSAMYLCASTPGAGETATFFGPGTRLTVL.

This chain connects TRBV5-4 to TRBJ2-3; the D is unclear. Germline values: CDR1 SGHNT, CDR2 YYREEE (reference sequence). The CDR3 has 15 residues. Between the trimmed V and J ends, which lost 0 bases and 6 bases, there was a span of 14 bases. CDR3 sequence: CASSLEGPRADTQYF. The CDR3 DNA is TGTGCCAGCAGCTTGGAGGGCCCTCGAGCCGATACGCAGTATTTT. Looking up the rest from reference TRBV5-4 and TRBJ2-3 gives the full variable domain: ETGVTQSPTHLIKTRGQQVTLRCSSQSGHNTVSWYQQALGQGPQFIFQYYREEENGRGNFPPRFSGLQFPNYSSELNVNALELDDSALYLCASSLEGPRADTQYFGPGTRLTVL.

This clone was recorded a few times. CDR3 in amino acids: CASSEAGGNYGYTF. The CDR3, as DNA: TGTGCCAGCAGTGAGGCAGGGGGCAACTATGGCTACACCTTC. V and J are TRBV25-1 and TRBJ1-2; 8 nucleotides agree with TRBD1. This CDR3 has 14 amino acids. With V trimmed by 3 bases and J by 2 bases, 2 bases remained unmatched. Looked up from germline, CDR1 is MGHDK and CDR2 is SYGVNS.

This rearrangement joins TRBV7-2 to TRBJ2-7, with D uncertain. Germline V lookup: CDR1 SGHTA, CDR2 FQGNSA. The CDR3 runs to 14 residues. The V end lost 2 bases, the J end lost 2 bases, and 10 bases lay between the germline ends. DNA of the CDR3: TGTGCCAGCAGCTTATCTGCAGGAGCCTACGAGCAGTACTTC. This codes for CASSLSAGAYEQYF.

V usage is TRBV7-2 and J usage is TRBJ1-2, with D hard to call. Germline V gene sequence: CDR1 SGHTA, CDR2 FQGNSA. The CDR3 runs to 13 residues. The V gene lost 1 base and the J gene lost 2 bases, with 5 bases spanning the gap. The DNA for the CDR3 is TGTGCCAGCAGCTTAGACGGGAACTATGGCTACACCTTC. Protein: CASSLDGNYGYTF. The full variable domain, in which reference TRBV7-2 and TRBJ1-2 provide the parts outside the CDR3, is GAGVSQSPSNKVTEKGKDVELRCDPISGHTALYWYRQSLGQGLEFLIYFQGNSAPDKSGLPSDRFSAERTGGSVSTLTIQRTQQEDSAVYLCASSLDGNYGYTFGSGTRLTVV.

The V call is TRBV18, the J call TRBJ2-7; either TRBD1 or TRBD2 may supply D (5 bases each). Trimming removed 4 bases from V and 5 bases from J, with 15 bases in between. Germline V gene sequence: CDR1 KGHSH, CDR2 LQKENI. CDR3 length: 14 amino acids. The CDR3 coding sequence is TGTGCCAGCTCACGAGTTACCGGGACCCACGAGCAGTACTTC. It encodes CASSRVTGTHEQYF.

This chain joins TRBV15 and TRBJ1-1, with D possibly TRBD1 on 6 matching bases. The CDR3 totals 14 residues. Between the trimmed V and J ends, which lost 4 bases and 3 bases, there was a span of 12 bases. Germline assignment: CDR1 LNHNV and CDR2 YYDKDF (reference sequence). The CDR3 loop is CATSKDRLYTEAFF. CDR3 nucleotides: TGTGCCACCAGCAAAGACAGGCTTTACACTGAAGCTTTCTTT.

The chain joins TRBV5-4 to TRBJ2-1; TRBD2 matches 7 bases. There are 15 residues in the CDR3. The germline V gene encodes CDR1 SGHNT and CDR2 YYREEE (reference sequence). V lost 7 bases, J lost 7 bases, and 14 bases stayed unmatched. The CDR3 spells CASEGRTREENEQFF. CDR3 coding DNA: TGTGCCAGCGAGGGGCGGACTAGAGAAGAAAATGAGCAGTTCTTC.

Notes on this clone: Other DNA sequences in this specimen translate into the identical CDR3. This rearrangement joins TRBV5-1 to TRBJ2-5, with D hard to call. CDR1 SGHRS and CDR2 YFSETQ come from the germline V gene. Trimming removed 3 bases at V and 2 bases at J, with 11 bases between. The CDR3 consists of 14 residues. The CDR3, as DNA: TGCGCCAGCAGCTGGGGTCAGGTACAAGAGACCCAGTACTTC. Protein: CASSWGQVQETQYF.

This rearrangement joins TRBV5-1 to TRBJ2-3; TRBD2 agrees at 7 bases. CDR1 SGHRS and CDR2 YFSETQ come from the germline V gene. V shed 5 bases, J shed 6 bases, and the junction held 12 bases outside the gene matches. CDR3 length: 15 amino acids. In DNA form, the CDR3 reads TGCGCCAGCAGACCAAGGGACCTCGGGGGGGATACGCAGTATTTT. Translation gives CASRPRDLGGDTQYF.

The chain combines TRBV10-3 with TRBJ2-7; the match to TRBD1 covers 11 bases. J was trimmed by 0 bases and V by 4 bases; bases with no gene match: 2. Germline V gives CDR1 ENHRY, CDR2 SYGVKD. This CDR3 spans 15 amino acids. The CDR3 sequence: CAISVGQGASYEQYF. The CDR3 DNA follows: TGTGCCATCAGTGTAGGACAGGGGGCCTCCTACGAGCAGTACTTC.

The V call is TRBV19, the J call TRBJ2-2; 7 positions match TRBD2. Germline lookup yields CDR1 LNHDA and CDR2 SQIVND (reference sequence). The junction had 7 bases not matched to a gene; V was cut back by 6 bases and J by 0 bases. The CDR3 covers 16 residues. CDR3 sequence: CASSREAFANTGELFF. CDR3 DNA sequence: TGTGCCAGTAGCCGGGAGGCCTTTGCGAACACCGGGGAGCTGTTTTTT.

V is TRBV9 and J is TRBJ2-7, with 8 bases fitting TRBD2. After removal of 5 bases from V and 4 bases from J, the junction contained 8 bases not matched to a gene. The germline V gene encodes CDR1 SGDLS and CDR2 YYNGEE. CDR3 length: 14 amino acids. CDR3 coding DNA: TGTGCCAGCAGGGGGGTTGGGACTAGTTACGAGCAGTACTTC. Translating gives CASRGVGTSYEQYF.

This sequence joins TRBV11-2 and TRBJ1-2; D remains ambiguous. Per the germline V gene, CDR1 is SGHAT and CDR2 is FQNNGV. The CDR3 contains 14 residues. V lost 1 base and J 7 bases, leaving 13 bases between the germline ends. Written as DNA, the CDR3 is TGTGCCAGCAGCTTAGTGTCGGGGTTGAGTGGCTACACCTTC. Protein: CASSLVSGLSGYTF.

This rearrangement joins TRBV2 to TRBJ2-7, with D perhaps TRBD2 (6 bases). This CDR3 is built from 15 residues. V lost 0 bases, J lost 5 bases, and 14 bases lay in between. Germline V lookup: CDR1 SNHLY, CDR2 FYNNEI. The CDR3 spells CASSEALRGLNEQYF. The CDR3 region has the DNA TGTGCCAGCAGTGAAGCGCTTAGGGGACTCAACGAGCAGTACTTC.

J is TRBJ2-1 and V is TRBV5-4, with 8 bases aligning to TRBD2. After removal of 9 bases from V and 7 bases from J, the junction contained 12 bases not matched to a gene. The CDR3 is 14 amino acids. Germline V gene data show CDR1 as SGHNT and CDR2 as YYREEE (reference sequence). CDR3 amino acids: CATTRVAGKNEQFF. CDR3 nucleotide sequence: TGTGCCACCACGAGAGTAGCGGGAAAGAATGAGCAGTTCTTC.

The CDR3 sequence: CASSSATGAWNQPQHF. The CDR3 DNA sequence: TGTGCCAGCAGTTCGGCGACAGGGGCTTGGAATCAGCCCCAGCATTTT. The genes are TRBV28 and TRBJ1-5; 8 bases are shared with TRBD1. CDR1 is MDHEN and CDR2 is SYDVKM in the germline V gene. Losses at the gene ends were 4 bases for V and 4 bases for J; bases not matched to a gene: 9. This CDR3 comprises 16 residues.

The CDR3 nucleotides are TGCAGCGTCACAGGCACTGCAACTAATGAAAAACTGTTTTTT. Encoded protein: CSVTGTATNEKLFF. The chain couples TRBV29-1 to TRBJ1-4, with D maybe TRBD1 (5 bases). CDR1 and CDR2 (germline): SQVTM, ANQGSEA. The CDR3 has 14 amino acids. The ends were cut back, 6 bases at V and 0 bases at J, with 11 bases in the middle.

As regards this clone: The sample holds other DNA sequences that translate to the same CDR3. J is TRBJ2-1 and V is TRBV11-3; either TRBD1 or TRBD2 may supply D (5 bases each). The CDR3 contains 16 residues. V was pared by 1 base and J by 1 base, with 11 bases between. Germline CDR1 is SGHNT and CDR2 is YENEEA. CDR3 region: CASSLGGTRSYNEQFF. CDR3 DNA: TGTGCCAGCAGCTTAGGGGGGACGCGGTCCTACAATGAGCAGTTCTTC.

The V call is TRBV7-2, the J call TRBJ1-2; 9 bases are shared with TRBD1. Trimming took 3 bases from V and 4 from J; bases not matched to a gene: 9. In germline, CDR1 is SGHTA, CDR2 FQGNSA. This CDR3 region has 16 residues. The CDR3 region has the DNA TGTGCCAGCAGCTTTGGGACGGGACAGGGCTTCTATGGCTACACCTTC. Translated: CASSFGTGQGFYGYTF.

The rearrangement uses TRBV6-1 and TRBJ2-2, with 10 bases that match TRBD2. V was clipped by 1 base and J by 6 bases; unmatched bases: 5. Germline CDR1 and CDR2: MNHNS and SASEGT. This CDR3 contains 16 residues. The CDR3 coding sequence is TGTGCCAGCAGTGAAGTCAGCGGGAGGGCCCCCGGGGAGCTGTTTTTT. This sequence encodes CASSEVSGRAPGELFF.